Below are 24 T cell receptor beta chains sequenced from a single sample in a study of Ad26.COV2.S vaccination and SARS-CoV-2 variants. The treatment was: over 15 received Ad26.COV2.S at low or high dose, single or two shots; roughly 5 received placebo; per-sample allocation not given. Day 63 after the first injection of vaccine or placebo was the sampling time. Sequencing was performed with immunoSEQ multiplex PCR; in TCRdb, only in-frame clones are kept and a portion is missing. Among fewer than 300,000 clones listed, about 87% were seen once. Sequencing was performed on peripheral blood, taken in a trial of Ad26.COV2.S vaccine versus placebo. The source of these receptors is a person aged 18 to 59 who received the Ad26.COV2.S COVID-19 vaccine or a placebo.

The CDR3 bases are TGTGCCAGTAGTTCACAGGGGCTAGGGGCGCCCCAGCATTTT. It is translated as CASSSQGLGAPQHF. V usage is TRBV19 and J usage is TRBJ1-5, with 7 bases that match TRBD1. The CDR3 runs 14 residues. From germline, CDR1 is LNHDA and CDR2 SQIVND (reference sequence). Losses at the gene ends were 5 bases for V and 9 bases for J; bases not matched to a gene: 10.

The rearrangement joins TRBV21-1 to TRBJ2-1. TRBV21-1 is a pseudogene segment. The CDR3 is 12 amino acids. CDR3 residues: CASSKVPDEQFF. As DNA, the CDR3 is TGTGCCAGCAGCAAAGTGCCTGATGAGCAGTTCTTC.

The count of this clone is one. The chain links TRBV12-5 to TRBJ1-2; no firm D call. The germline CDR1 and CDR2 sequences are LGHNT and FRNRAP. Trimming pared 2 bases from V and 8 bases from J, leaving 15 bases between. The CDR3 runs 14 residues. CDR3 nucleotides: TGTGCTAGTGGTTTGATGGAGGGTGGATACGGCTACACCTTC. Its translation is CASGLMEGGYGYTF.

The chain combines TRBV6-5 with TRBJ2-5; D tentatively fits TRBD1 or TRBD2 (6 bases each). The CDR3 has 15 amino acids. The V end was cut by 5 bases, the J end by 3 bases, with 16 bases between. In germline, CDR1 is MNHEY, CDR2 SVGAGI. As DNA, the CDR3 is TGTGCCAGCAGTAAAAGCGGGCACAGGGAAGAGACCCAGTACTTC. It is translated as CASSKSGHREETQYF.

This chain connects TRBV6-5 to TRBJ2-1, with TRBD2 identical over 9 bases. V dropped 6 bases and J dropped 10; count of bases not matched to a gene: 13. Germline values: CDR1 MNHEY, CDR2 SVGAGI. The CDR3 extends over 15 amino acids. CDR3 protein: CASSGLVAGVREQFF. As DNA, the CDR3 is TGTGCCAGCAGCGGACTGGTAGCGGGAGTACGCGAGCAGTTCTTC.

The chain joins TRBV7-2 to TRBJ1-2; 7 nucleotides agree with TRBD1. J lost 4 bases, V lost 9 bases, and 14 bases had no gene match. The CDR3 contains 15 residues. CDR1 SGHTA and CDR2 FQGNSA come from the germline V gene. CDR3 sequence: CASVGTVQPAYGYTF. DNA of the CDR3: TGTGCCAGTGTTGGGACAGTTCAACCGGCCTATGGCTACACCTTC.

This clone has more than one count but fewer than ten. V is TRBV5-4 and J is TRBJ1-6, with D maybe TRBD1 (6 bases). The CDR3 is 14 amino acids. Germline loops: CDR1 SGHNT, CDR2 YYREEE (reference sequence). Trimming stripped 1 base from V and 7 bases from J, with 9 bases between. The CDR3 nucleotides are TGTGCCAGCAGCTTGTACAGGGAAAATTCACCCCTCCACTTT. Its translation: CASSLYRENSPLHF.

V and J are TRBV18 and TRBJ2-3, with D possibly being TRBD1 (5 bases). V was clipped by 5 bases and J by 2 bases, with 11 bases between them. The CDR3 runs to 14 residues. CDR1 KGHSH and CDR2 LQKENI come from the germline V gene. As DNA, the CDR3 is TGTGCCAGCTCAATACAGGATCACACAGATACGCAGTATTTT. It yields the protein CASSIQDHTDTQYF.

The CDR3 loop is CASSLQPGLAGRDTQYF. For the CDR3, the DNA is TGTGCCAGCAGCTTACAACCGGGACTAGCGGGACGAGATACGCAGTATTTT. The V gene is TRBV7-2, the J gene TRBJ2-3, with TRBD2 identical over 13 bases. V was clipped by 2 bases and J by 5 bases; unmatched bases: 7. The CDR3 has 17 amino acids. Looked up from germline, CDR1 is SGHTA and CDR2 is FQGNSA.

This clone appeared a few times. The chain couples TRBV6-1 to TRBJ2-7, with TRBD1 matching 7 bases. J was trimmed by 0 bases and V by 4 bases; bases with no gene match: 9. This CDR3 is 16 amino acids long. Germline CDR1 is MNHNS and CDR2 is SASEGT. The CDR3 reads CASSARQGEGSYEQYF. The CDR3 DNA reads as TGTGCCAGCAGTGCCCGACAGGGAGAAGGCTCCTACGAGCAGTACTTC.

The chain has TRBV13 and TRBJ2-7, with 9 positions matching TRBD2. V lost 5 bases and J lost 5; bases outside the gene matches: 7. Germline assignment: CDR1 PRHDT and CDR2 FYEKMQ (reference sequence). The CDR3 is made up of 14 amino acids. CDR3: CASSPIAGEDEQYF. The CDR3 DNA follows: TGTGCCAGCAGCCCCATAGCGGGAGAAGACGAGCAGTACTTC.

The genes are TRBV7-8 and TRBJ1-4; a weak D match, TRBD1 (6 bases). V was shortened by 3 bases and J by 5 bases, with 13 bases between the two germline ends. The length of the CDR3 is 15 residues. Germline CDR1 and CDR2: SGHVS and FQNEAQ. The CDR3 spells CASSFTGTINEKLFF. The DNA of the CDR3 is TGTGCCAGCAGCTTTACAGGGACGATAAATGAAAAACTGTTTTTT.

V gene TRBV12-3 or TRBV12-4 combines with J gene TRBJ1-5, with D perhaps TRBD1 (5 bases). V was trimmed by 4 bases and J by 9 bases, leaving 10 bases between them. The CDR3 sequence is 12 residues long. The CDR3 nucleotides are TGTGCCAGCAGTTGGGGGGAACTGCCCCAGCATTTT. This codes for CASSWGELPQHF.

This clone is a singleton in its sample. This sequence joins TRBV4-2 and TRBJ1-4, with 9 bases aligning to TRBD1. With 3 bases clipped from V and 6 bases from J, the junction kept 2 bases outside the gene matches. This CDR3 is built from 14 residues. Germline CDR1 reads LGHNA; CDR2 reads YNFKEQ. In nucleotides, the CDR3 is TGTGCCAGCAGCCAGGACAGGGGCTATGAAAAACTGTTTTTT. It is translated as CASSQDRGYEKLFF.

This chain links TRBV10-2 with TRBJ1-2; the D gene is possibly TRBD1 (6 bases). The CDR3 runs 16 residues. Trimming took off 2 bases at V and 4 bases at J, with 17 bases between the two ends. Germline V gene data show CDR1 as WSHSY and CDR2 as SAAADI. In nucleotides, the CDR3 is TGCGCCAGCAGTGAGACGGCCCGGGGGCGTACCTATGGCTACACCTTC. Residues: CASSETARGRTYGYTF.

V and J are TRBV24-1 and TRBJ2-7; D may be TRBD2 (5 bases). The CDR3 covers 17 residues. Trimming removed 0 bases from V and 3 bases from J, with 17 bases in between. CDR1 is KGHDR, CDR2 SFDVKD, per germline. CDR3 DNA sequence: TGTGCCACCAGTGATTTGAATGGGAAGAGGGTCAACTACGAGCAGTACTTC. It translates to CATSDLNGKRVNYEQYF.

The CDR3 is CASGWPGDTQYF. As DNA, the CDR3 is TGTGCTAGTGGTTGGCCGGGCGATACGCAGTATTTT. The chain recombines TRBV12-5 with TRBJ2-3; D not certain. V lost 4 bases and J lost 6, with 8 bases in between. There are 12 residues in the CDR3. Germline values: CDR1 LGHNT, CDR2 FRNRAP.

V and J are TRBV2 and TRBJ2-7; D tentatively reads TRBD1 or TRBD2 (7 bases each). The germline V gene has CDR1 SNHLY and CDR2 FYNNEI. Trimming stripped 6 bases from V and 3 bases from J, with 15 bases between. The CDR3 is 14 amino acids. CDR3 protein: CASSLQGRDYEQYF. As DNA, the CDR3 is TGTGCCAGCAGCTTACAGGGGAGGGACTACGAGCAGTACTTC.

The chain links TRBV18 to TRBJ1-1, with 7 bases fitting TRBD1. After removal of 5 bases from V and 3 bases from J, the junction contained 9 bases not matched to a gene. Germline V gene data show CDR1 as KGHSH and CDR2 as LQKENI. This CDR3 spans 15 amino acids. CDR3 in DNA: TGTGCCAGCTCAAGGTTGGTTGACAGGGACACTGAAGCTTTCTTT. It specifies CASSRLVDRDTEAFF. Supplemented by reference TRBV18 and TRBJ1-1, the full variable domain reads NAGVMQNPRHLVRRRGQEARLRCSPMKGHSHVYWYRQLPEEGLKFMVYLQKENIIDESGMPKERFSAEFPKEGPSILRIQQVVRGDSAAYFCASSRLVDRDTEAFFGQGTRLTVV.

This rearrangement joins TRBV15 to TRBJ2-7; 7 bases are shared with TRBD2. The length of the CDR3 is 14 residues. V was pared by 5 bases and J by 6 bases, with 10 bases of the junction left unmatched. Germline V gene sequence: CDR1 LNHNV, CDR2 YYDKDF (reference sequence). The CDR3 DNA reads as TGTGCCACCAGCCGCGGCGGGAGTAGCATCGAGCAGTACTTC. It encodes CATSRGGSSIEQYF.

This rearrangement joins TRBV5-1 to TRBJ1-5; 7 bases fit TRBD1. The CDR3 covers 18 residues. After removal of 4 bases from V and 0 bases from J, the junction contained 13 bases not matched to a gene. Germline CDR1 SGHRS, CDR2 YFSETQ. CDR3 in amino acids: CASSTRTGFPDSNQPQHF. The CDR3 DNA reads as TGCGCCAGCAGCACCCGGACAGGCTTCCCGGATAGCAATCAGCCCCAGCATTTT.

The chain uses TRBV6-5 and TRBJ2-7; 7 bases fit TRBD1. With V trimmed by 5 bases and J by 7 bases, 8 bases remained unmatched. CDR1 and CDR2 from the germline V gene are MNHEY and SVGAGI. The length of the CDR3 is 13 residues. The CDR3 loop reads CASSHDPDREQYF. For the CDR3, the DNA is TGTGCCAGCAGTCACGATCCGGACAGGGAGCAGTACTTC.

The chain joins TRBV25-1 to TRBJ1-2, with 7 nucleotides matching TRBD1. Germline values: CDR1 MGHDK, CDR2 SYGVNS. This CDR3 spans 16 amino acids. V trimming: 3 bases; J trimming: 2 bases; junction bases outside the gene matches: 9. DNA for the CDR3: TGTGCCAGCAGTGATACCACAGGGGCAACGAACTATGGCTACACCTTC. Protein sequence: CASSDTTGATNYGYTF.

J is TRBJ1-5 and V is TRBV6-6; D is perhaps TRBD1 (6 bases). The CDR3 runs 16 residues. V was cut by 2 bases and J by 4 bases, with 15 bases left in between. CDR1 MNHNY and CDR2 SVGAGI come from the germline V gene (reference sequence). The CDR3, as DNA: TGTGCCAGCAGTTACGTGTGGGGGGCGCGGAATCAGCCCCAGCATTTT. Translated: CASSYVWGARNQPQHF.